This TCR beta chain emerged from a study of blood T cell repertoires in COVID-19 (dated by TCRdb to 2018 to 2021). The study in broad terms: Samples covering the acute and convalescent phases of COVID-19 were provided by collaborators in the United States, Italy and Spain. The prospective study material was composed of cDNA or gDNA derived from T cells, B-cell-depleted T cells, or PBMCs. The dataset comprised deeply sampled blood TCRbeta repertoires from subjects exposed to, actively infected with, or recovered from COVID-19. A freely available public database, intended as a resource for researchers studying the immune response to SARS-CoV-2, is where the repertoires were released. Samples came from the ongoing ImmuneRACE study (first 160 participants) plus 1,254 subjects from 6 global collaborators. Nearly every sample came with metadata listing a de-identified subject ID, COVID-19 status, age in years and sex. Where available, HLA class I and class II types were obtained from metadata supplied by the sample provider rather than from assay-based typing. Study-wide conclusions, independent of this receptor: The quantity of clinical and demographic metadata differed by source and by participant and was supplied without curation.

CDR1 and CDR2 are read off the germline V gene as SGDLS and YYNGEE. From cysteine to phenylalanine, the CDR3 is 14 amino acids long. Only the CDR3 DNA is retained, 42 bases long and in frame from the first base. V is cut back by 3 bases and J by 6 bases, with 3 bases in the junction unmatched. The collaborating institutions used their own protocols to collect whole blood in K2EDTA tubes. For TCRbeta analysis, collaborator samples were shipped as frozen whole blood, as isolated PBMCs, or as DNA extracted from either sample type. Regarding this clone: Its antigen target is currently unknown. Base qualities are missing; no much larger clone stands one base away.

The immunoSEQ Assay, a bias-controlled multiplex PCR, was used to amplify TCRbeta CDR3 regions from genomic DNA. Per the original workflow: Nucleated cell counts per sample were estimated from amplification of reference gene primers within the assay. To quantify the absolute abundance of each unique TCRbeta CDR3 rearrangement, sequence reads were collapsed and filtered. For each sample, productive Simpson clonality was calculated as the square root of Simpson's diversity index over productive rearrangements. TCRdb mirrors the immuneACCESS table, restricted to in-frame sequences. Some clones are absent from its copies; in checked studies, under half trace to an unresolved V gene, and the reason for the others is unknown. The V and J calls and the clone size are those of that table, but D and trimming were determined from the DNA. The sample table contains under 85,000 clones; only one count was recorded for over 75% of them. Jointly, the top ten make up roughly 11% of the sample.

Sequencing was carried out using peripheral blood. This clonotype was sampled from a man aged 45-60 years with acute or convalescent COVID-19. Recombination joined TRBV9 with TRBJ2-4, with TRBD1 matching 10 junction bases. In nucleotides, the sequence is TGTGCCAGCAGCGAGGGGGACAGGGGAAACATTCAGTACTTC. This codes for CASSEGDRGNIQYF.